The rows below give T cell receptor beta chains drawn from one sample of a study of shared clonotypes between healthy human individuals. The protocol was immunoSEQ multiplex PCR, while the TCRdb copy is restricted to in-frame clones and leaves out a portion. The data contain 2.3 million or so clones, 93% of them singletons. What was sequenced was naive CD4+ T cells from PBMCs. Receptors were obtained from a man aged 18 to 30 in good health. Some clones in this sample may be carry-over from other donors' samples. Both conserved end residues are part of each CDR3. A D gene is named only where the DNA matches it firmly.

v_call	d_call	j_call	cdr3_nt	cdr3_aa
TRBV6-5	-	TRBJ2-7	TGTGCCAGCAGTTACCGAGGGGGGGGTTTCTACGAGCAGTACTTC	CASSYRGGGFYEQYF
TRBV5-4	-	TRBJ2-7	TGTGCCAGCAGCTCGACGCCCCTTAGCTCCTACGAGCAGTACTTC	CASSSTPLSSYEQYF
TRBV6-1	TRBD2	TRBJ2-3	TGTGCCAGCCGGGAGGGACGGTTCACAGATACGCAGTATTTT	CASREGRFTDTQYF
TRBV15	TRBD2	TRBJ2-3	TGTGCCACCAGCACCCTCAGACTAGCGGGAGCAGATACGCAGTATTTT	CATSTLRLAGADTQYF
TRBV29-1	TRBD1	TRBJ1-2	TGCAGCGTTTTTGCGTCCAGGGGGACAGGGGTCTCTGGCTACACCTTC	CSVFASRGTGVSGYTF
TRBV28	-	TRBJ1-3	TGTGCCAGCACAGGGATACTTGGAAACACCATATATTTT	CASTGILGNTIYF
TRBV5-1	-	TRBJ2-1	TGCGCCAGCAGCCTCCGACCCGGGACGGCGGCCGACAATGAGCAGTTCTTC	CASSLRPGTAADNEQFF
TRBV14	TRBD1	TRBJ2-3	TGTGCCAGCAGCCTGGACAGGGTTGATACGCAGTATTTT	CASSLDRVDTQYF
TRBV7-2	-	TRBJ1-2	TGTGCCAGCAGCCCAGTGCACAACGACTATGGCTACACCTTC	CASSPVHNDYGYTF
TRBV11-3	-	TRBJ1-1	TGTGCCAGCAGCTTAGTTGGTTGGACTGAAGCTTTCTTT	CASSLVGWTEAFF
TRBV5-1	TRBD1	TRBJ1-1	TGCGCCAGCAGCGCGGGACAGGGGAAGGGAAGCACTGAAGCTTTCTTT	CASSAGQGKGSTEAFF
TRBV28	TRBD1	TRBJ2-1	TGTGCCAGCAGTTTACGGGCAGGGGGATGGGTCCACAATGAGCAGTTCTTC	CASSLRAGGWVHNEQFF
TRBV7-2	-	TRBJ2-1	TGTGCCAGCAGCTTAGTGTGGGGCTCCTACAATGAGCAGTTCTTC	CASSLVWGSYNEQFF
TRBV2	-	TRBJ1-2	TGTGCCAGCAGTGTTTTCGAGGCGAACTATGGCTACACCTTC	CASSVFEANYGYTF
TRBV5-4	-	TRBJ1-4	TGTGCCAGCAGCTTGTTGACAGGCGGTAACAAACTGTTTTTT	CASSLLTGGNKLFF
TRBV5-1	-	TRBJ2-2	TGCGCCAGCAGCTTGGAGGGAGCCGGGGAGCTGTTTTTT	CASSLEGAGELFF
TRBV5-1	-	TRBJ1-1	TGCGCCAGCAACCTTGGAAGCGGGAGGGACACTGAAGCTTTCTTT	CASNLGSGRDTEAFF